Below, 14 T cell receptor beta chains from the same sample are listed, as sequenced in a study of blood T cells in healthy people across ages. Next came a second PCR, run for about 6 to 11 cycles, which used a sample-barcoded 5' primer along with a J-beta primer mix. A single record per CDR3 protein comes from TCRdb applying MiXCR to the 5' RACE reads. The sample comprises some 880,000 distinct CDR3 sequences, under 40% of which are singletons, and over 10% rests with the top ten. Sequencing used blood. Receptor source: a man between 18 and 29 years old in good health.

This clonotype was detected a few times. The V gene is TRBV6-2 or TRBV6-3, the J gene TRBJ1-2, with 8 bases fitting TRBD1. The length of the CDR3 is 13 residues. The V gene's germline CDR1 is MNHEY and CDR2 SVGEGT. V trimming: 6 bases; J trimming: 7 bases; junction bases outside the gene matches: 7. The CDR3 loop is CASRKVDRAGYTF. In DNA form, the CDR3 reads TGTGCCAGCAGGAAAGTGGACAGGGCTGGCTACACCTTC.

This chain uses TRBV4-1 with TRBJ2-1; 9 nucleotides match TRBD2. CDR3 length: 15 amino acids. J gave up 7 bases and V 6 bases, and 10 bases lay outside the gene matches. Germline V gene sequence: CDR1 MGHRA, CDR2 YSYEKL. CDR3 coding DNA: TGCGCCAGCAGGAATAGCGGGGGCCCTTGGAATGAGCAGTTCTTC. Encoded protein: CASRNSGGPWNEQFF.

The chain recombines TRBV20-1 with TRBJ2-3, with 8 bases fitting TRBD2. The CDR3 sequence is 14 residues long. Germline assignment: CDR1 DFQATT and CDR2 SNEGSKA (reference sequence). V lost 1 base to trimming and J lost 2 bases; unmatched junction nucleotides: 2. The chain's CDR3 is CSARGGGITDTQYF. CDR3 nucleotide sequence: TGCAGTGCTAGAGGCGGGGGGATCACAGATACGCAGTATTTT.

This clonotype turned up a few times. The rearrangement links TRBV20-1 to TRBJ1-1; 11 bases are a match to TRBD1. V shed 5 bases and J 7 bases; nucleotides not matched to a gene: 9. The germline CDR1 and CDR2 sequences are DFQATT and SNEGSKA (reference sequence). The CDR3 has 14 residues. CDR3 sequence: CSAHRGTGGGEAFF. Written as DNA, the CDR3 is TGCAGTGCTCATCGTGGGACAGGGGGAGGTGAAGCTTTCTTT.

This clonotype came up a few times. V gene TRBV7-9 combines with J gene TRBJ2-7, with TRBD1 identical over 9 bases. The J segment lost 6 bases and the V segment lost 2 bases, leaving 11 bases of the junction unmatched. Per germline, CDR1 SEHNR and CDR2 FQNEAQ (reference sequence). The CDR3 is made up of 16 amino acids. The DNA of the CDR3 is TGTGCCAGCAGCTTACCGCGGACAGGGGAATACGCCGAGCAGTACTTC. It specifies CASSLPRTGEYAEQYF.

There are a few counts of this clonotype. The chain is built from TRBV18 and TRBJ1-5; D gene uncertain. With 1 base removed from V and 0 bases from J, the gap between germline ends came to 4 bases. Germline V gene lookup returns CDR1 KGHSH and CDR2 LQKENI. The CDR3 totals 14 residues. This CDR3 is CASSPLISNQPQHF. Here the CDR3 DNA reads TGTGCCAGCTCACCACTAATTAGCAATCAGCCCCAGCATTTT.

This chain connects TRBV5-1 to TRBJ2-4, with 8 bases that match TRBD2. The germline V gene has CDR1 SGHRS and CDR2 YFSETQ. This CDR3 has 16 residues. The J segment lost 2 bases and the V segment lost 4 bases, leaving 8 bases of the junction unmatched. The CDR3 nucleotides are TGCGCCAGCAGCCCCGGGACTAGTACTTCCAAAAACATTCAGTACTTC. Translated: CASSPGTSTSKNIQYF.

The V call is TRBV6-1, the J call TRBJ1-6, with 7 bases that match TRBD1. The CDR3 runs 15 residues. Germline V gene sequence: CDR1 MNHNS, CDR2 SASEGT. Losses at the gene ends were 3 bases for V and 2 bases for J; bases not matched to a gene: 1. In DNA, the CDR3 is TGTGCCAGCAGTGAGGGACAGACCTATAATTCACCCCTCCACTTT. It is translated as CASSEGQTYNSPLHF.

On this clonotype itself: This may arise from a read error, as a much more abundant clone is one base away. The CDR3 loop is CASTVGMRTDTQYF. In DNA form, the CDR3 reads TGTGCCAGCACTGTGGGGATGCGCACAGATACGCAGTATTTT. The chain has TRBV12-3 or TRBV12-4 and TRBJ2-3; D unclear. V was pared by 7 bases and J by 1 base, with 12 bases between. The CDR3 is made up of 14 amino acids.

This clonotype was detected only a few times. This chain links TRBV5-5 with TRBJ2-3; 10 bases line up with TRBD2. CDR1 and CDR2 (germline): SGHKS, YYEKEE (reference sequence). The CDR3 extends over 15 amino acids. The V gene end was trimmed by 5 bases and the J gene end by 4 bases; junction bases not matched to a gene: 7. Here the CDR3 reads CASSEPGLASDTQYF. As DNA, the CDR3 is TGTGCCAGCAGTGAACCGGGACTAGCGTCAGATACGCAGTATTTT.

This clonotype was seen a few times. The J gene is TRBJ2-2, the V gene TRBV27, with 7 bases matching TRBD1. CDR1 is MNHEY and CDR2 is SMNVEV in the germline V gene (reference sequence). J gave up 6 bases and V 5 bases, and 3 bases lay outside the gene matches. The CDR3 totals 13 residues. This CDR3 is CASSGTVAGELFF. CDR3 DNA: TGTGCCAGCAGTGGGACAGTCGCCGGGGAGCTGTTTTTT.

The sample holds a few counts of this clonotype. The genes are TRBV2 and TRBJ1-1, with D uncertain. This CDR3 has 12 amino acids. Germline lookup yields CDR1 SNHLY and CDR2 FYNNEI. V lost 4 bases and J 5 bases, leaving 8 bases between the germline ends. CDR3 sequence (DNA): TGTGCCAGCAGTGGACCTTTAACTGAAGCTTTCTTT. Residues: CASSGPLTEAFF.

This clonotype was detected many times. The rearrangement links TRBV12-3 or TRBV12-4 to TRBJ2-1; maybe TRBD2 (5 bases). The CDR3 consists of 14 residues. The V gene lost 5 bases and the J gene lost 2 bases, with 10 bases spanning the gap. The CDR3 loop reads CASSPEGAYNEQFF. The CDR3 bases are TGTGCCAGCAGTCCCGAGGGCGCCTACAATGAGCAGTTCTTC.

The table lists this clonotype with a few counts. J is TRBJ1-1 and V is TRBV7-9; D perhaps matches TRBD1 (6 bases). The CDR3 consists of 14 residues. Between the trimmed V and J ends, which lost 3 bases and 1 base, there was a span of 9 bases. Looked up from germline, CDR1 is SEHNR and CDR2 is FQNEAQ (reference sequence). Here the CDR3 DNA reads TGTGCCAGCAGCTTCACAGGGAAGAACACTGAAGCTTTCTTT. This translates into CASSFTGKNTEAFF.